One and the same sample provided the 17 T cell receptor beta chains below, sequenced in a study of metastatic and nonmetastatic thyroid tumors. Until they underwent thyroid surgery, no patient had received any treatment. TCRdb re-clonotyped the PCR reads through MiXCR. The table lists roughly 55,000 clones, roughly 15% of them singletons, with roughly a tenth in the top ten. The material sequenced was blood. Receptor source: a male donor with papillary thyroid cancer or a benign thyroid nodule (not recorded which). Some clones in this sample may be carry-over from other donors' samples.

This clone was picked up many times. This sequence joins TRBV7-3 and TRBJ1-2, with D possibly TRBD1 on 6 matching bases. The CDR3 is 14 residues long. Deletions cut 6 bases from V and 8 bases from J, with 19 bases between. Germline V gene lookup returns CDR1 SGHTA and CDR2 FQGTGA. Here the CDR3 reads CASSYTGWDQGYTF. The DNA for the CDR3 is TGTGCCAGCAGTTACACAGGGTGGGATCAAGGCTACACCTTC.

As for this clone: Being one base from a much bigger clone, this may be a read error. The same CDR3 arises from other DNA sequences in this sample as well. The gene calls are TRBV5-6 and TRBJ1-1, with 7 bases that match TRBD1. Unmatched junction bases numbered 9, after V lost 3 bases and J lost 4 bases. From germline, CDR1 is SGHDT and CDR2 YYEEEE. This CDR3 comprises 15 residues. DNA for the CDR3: TGTGCCAGCAGCTACCCTGACAGGGAGACCACTGAAGCTTTCTTT. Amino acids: CASSYPDRETTEAFF.

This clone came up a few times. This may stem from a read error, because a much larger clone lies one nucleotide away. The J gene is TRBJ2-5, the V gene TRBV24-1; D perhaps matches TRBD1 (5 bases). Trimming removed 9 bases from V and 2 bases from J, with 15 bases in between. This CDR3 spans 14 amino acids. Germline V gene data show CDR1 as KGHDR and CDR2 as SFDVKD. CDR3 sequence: CATGKGVQQETQYF. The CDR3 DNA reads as TGTGCCACCGGGAAAGGGGTCCAACAAGAGACCCAGTACTTC.

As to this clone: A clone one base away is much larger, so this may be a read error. CDR3 loop: CASTGGRGNEKPFF. Here the CDR3 DNA reads TGTGCCAGCACAGGGGGCAGGGGTAATGAAAAACCGTTTTTT. The V and J genes are TRBV7-9 and TRBJ1-4, with 8 bases identical to TRBD1. Germline V CDR1 and CDR2: SEHNR, FQNEAQ (reference sequence). This CDR3 is built from 14 residues.

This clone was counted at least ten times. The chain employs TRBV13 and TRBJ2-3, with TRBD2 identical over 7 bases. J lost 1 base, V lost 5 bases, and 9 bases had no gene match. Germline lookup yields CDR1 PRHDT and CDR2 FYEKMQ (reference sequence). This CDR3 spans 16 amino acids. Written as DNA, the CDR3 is TGTGCCAGCAGCGCGCGGAGCGGGGATCGCACAGATACGCAGTATTTT. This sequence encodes CASSARSGDRTDTQYF.

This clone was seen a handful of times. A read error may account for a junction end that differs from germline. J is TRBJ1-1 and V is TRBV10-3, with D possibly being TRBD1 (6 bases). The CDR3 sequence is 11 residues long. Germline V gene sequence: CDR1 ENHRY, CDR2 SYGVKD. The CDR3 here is CAIVGGTESFF. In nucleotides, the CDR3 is TGTGCCATAGTGGGGGGCACTGAATCTTTCTTT.

Written as DNA, the CDR3 is TGTGCCAGCAGTTTAGTAGCGGCTGTTTTCTACGAGCAGTACTTC. Translation gives CASSLVAAVFYEQYF. The rearrangement links TRBV28 to TRBJ2-7; possible D gene TRBD2, 6 bases. The CDR3 spans 15 residues. Germline V gene data show CDR1 as MDHEN and CDR2 as SYDVKM. Trimming pared 2 bases from V and 3 bases from J, leaving 14 bases between.

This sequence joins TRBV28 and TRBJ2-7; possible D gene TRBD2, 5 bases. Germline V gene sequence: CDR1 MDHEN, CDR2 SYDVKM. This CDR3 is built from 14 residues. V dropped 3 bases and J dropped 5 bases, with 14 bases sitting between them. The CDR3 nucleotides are TGTGCCAGCAGTTTGGAGGTACAGAACGACGAGCAGTACTTC. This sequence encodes CASSLEVQNDEQYF.

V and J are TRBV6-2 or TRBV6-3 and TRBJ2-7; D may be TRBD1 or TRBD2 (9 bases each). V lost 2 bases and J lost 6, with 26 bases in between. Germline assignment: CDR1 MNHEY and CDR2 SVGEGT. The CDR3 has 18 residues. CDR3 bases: TGTGCCAGCAGTTACGGGGGACAGGGACTAGCTGGGGCCGGCGAGCAGTACGTC. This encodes CASSYGGQGLAGAGEQYV.

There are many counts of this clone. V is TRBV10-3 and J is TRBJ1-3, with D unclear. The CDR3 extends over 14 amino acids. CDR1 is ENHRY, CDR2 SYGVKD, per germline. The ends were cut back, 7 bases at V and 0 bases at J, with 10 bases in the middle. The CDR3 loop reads CAITPDDSGNTIYF. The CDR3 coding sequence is TGTGCCATCACCCCAGACGACTCTGGAAACACCATATATTTT.

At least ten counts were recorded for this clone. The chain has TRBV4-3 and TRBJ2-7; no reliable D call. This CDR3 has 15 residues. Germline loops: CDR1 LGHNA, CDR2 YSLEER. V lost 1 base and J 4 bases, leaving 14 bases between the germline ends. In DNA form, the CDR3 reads TGCGCCAGCAGCCAAGCTCTTCTTAAGGCTTACGAGCAGTACGTC. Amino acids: CASSQALLKAYEQYV.

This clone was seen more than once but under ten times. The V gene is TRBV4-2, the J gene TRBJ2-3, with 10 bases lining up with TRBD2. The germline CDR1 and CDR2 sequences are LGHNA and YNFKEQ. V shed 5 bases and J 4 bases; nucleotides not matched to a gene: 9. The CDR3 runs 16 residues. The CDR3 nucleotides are TGTGCCAGCAGCATAGGACTAGCGGTAACCCCAGATACGCAGTATTTT. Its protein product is CASSIGLAVTPDTQYF.

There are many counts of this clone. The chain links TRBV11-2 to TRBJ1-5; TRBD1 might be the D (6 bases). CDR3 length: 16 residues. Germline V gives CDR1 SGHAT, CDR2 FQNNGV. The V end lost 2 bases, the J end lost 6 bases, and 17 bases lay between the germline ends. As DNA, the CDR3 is TGTGCCAGCAGCTTATTTGGCGGGGGGCGAGGTCAGCCCCAGCATTTT. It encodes CASSLFGGGRGQPQHF.

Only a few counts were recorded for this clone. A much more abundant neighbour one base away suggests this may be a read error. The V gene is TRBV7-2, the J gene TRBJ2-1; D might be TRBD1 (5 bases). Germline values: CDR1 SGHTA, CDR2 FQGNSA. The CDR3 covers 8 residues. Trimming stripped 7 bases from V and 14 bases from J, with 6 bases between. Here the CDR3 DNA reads TGTGCCAGCATGACAGAGTTCTTC. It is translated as CASMTEFF.

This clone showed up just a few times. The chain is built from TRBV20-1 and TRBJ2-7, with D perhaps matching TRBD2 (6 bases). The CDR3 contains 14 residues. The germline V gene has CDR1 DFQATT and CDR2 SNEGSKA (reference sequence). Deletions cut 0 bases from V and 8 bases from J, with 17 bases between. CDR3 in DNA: TGCAGTGCTAGAGATCGAGGAGGGCAATACAAGCAGTACGTC. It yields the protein CSARDRGGQYKQYV.

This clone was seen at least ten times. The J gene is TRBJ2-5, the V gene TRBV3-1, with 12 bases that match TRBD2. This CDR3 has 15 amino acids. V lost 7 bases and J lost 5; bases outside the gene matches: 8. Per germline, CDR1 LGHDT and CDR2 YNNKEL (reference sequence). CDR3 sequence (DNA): TGTGCCAGCACCCCGGGGCTAGCGGGGGGGGAGACCCAGTACTTC. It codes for CASTPGLAGGETQYF.

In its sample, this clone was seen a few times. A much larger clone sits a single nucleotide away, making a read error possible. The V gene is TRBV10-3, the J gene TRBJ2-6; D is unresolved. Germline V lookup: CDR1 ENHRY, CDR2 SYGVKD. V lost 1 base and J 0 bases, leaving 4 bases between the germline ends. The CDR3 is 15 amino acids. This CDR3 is CAISELVSGANVLTF. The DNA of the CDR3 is TGTGCCATCAGTGAGTTGGTCTCTGGGGCCAACGTCCTGACTTTC.